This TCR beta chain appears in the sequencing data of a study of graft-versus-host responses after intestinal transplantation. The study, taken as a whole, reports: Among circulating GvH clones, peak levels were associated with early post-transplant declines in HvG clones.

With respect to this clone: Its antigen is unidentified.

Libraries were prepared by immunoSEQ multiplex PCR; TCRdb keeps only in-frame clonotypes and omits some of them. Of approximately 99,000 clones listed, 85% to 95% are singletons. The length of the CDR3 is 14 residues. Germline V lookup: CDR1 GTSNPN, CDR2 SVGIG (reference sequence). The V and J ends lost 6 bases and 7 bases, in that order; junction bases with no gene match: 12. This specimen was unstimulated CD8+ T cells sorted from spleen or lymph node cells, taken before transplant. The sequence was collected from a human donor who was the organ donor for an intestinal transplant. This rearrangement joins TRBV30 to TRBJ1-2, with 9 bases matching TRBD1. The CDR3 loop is CACSPTGGMFGYTF. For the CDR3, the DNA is TGTGCCTGCAGCCCGACAGGGGGTATGTTTGGCTACACCTTC.